This T cell receptor beta chain was captured in a study of blood T cell repertoires in COVID-19. About the study: Researchers got acute and convalescent COVID-19 samples from the United States, Italy and Spain. In each case, the material was cDNA or gDNA derived from T cells, B-cell-depleted T cells, or PBMCs.

The CDR3 consists of 14 residues. Germline V CDR1 and CDR2: DFQATT, SNEGSKA (reference sequence). Trimming took off 3 bases at V and 10 bases at J, with 19 bases between the two ends. Cohorts were determined from participant-reported clinical history. Authors' methods: Amplification from reference gene primers served as the basis for estimated nucleated cell counts. The assay was immunoSEQ multiplex PCR, and TCRdb's table has in-frame clones only and misses some. V, J and clone size are taken as reported in that table, and D and trimming were inferred from the DNA itself. The sample yields 150,000 to 200,000 clones, about 84% seen once.

The origin of this receptor is a man aged 40-55 years who had recovered from COVID-19. The specimen was PBMCs or T cells enriched from blood (not recorded which). This rearrangement joins TRBV20-1 to TRBJ2-1, with D perhaps TRBD2 (6 bases). In DNA, the CDR3 is TGCAGTGCTAGTCGACCTAGCGTCGACGGGGAGCAGTTCTTC. Translation: CSASRPSVDGEQFF.